These 5 T cell receptor beta chains were sequenced from one sample in a study of identical twins. Using its own MiXCR run on the 5' RACE reads, TCRdb lists one record per CDR3 protein. Among 450,000 or so distinct CDR3 sequences listed, 20% to 25% were seen once. The data were also submitted as part of a second study, on T cells expressing NK-cell markers.

The sequenced material came from CD4+ T cells sorted from blood. The receptors stem from a woman aged 18-29 years in good health.

The chain links TRBV5-1 to TRBJ2-5; D not certain. V was pared by 1 base and J by 4 bases, with 11 bases between. The CDR3 totals 14 residues. CDR1 SGHRS and CDR2 YFSETQ come from the germline V gene. In DNA, the CDR3 is TGCGCCAGCAGCTTGACCTCCCGGGCAGAGACCCAGTACTTC. It is translated as CASSLTSRAETQYF.

The V gene is TRBV20-1, the J gene TRBJ2-1, with D perhaps assigned TRBD1 or TRBD2 (5 bases each). Trimming took 2 bases from V and 0 from J, leaving 17 bases between them. This CDR3 spans 17 amino acids. The germline V gene encodes CDR1 DFQATT and CDR2 SNEGSKA (reference sequence). CDR3 coding DNA: TGCAGTGCTAGACGCCCGAGGGGCGGCCCCTCCTACAATGAGCAGTTCTTC. Translating it yields CSARRPRGGPSYNEQFF.

This clonotype occurred a few times. This sequence joins TRBV6-5 and TRBJ1-2, with D maybe TRBD1 (5 bases). V was trimmed by 0 bases and J by 7 bases, leaving 6 bases between them. The CDR3 length is 12 residues. Looked up from germline, CDR1 is MNHEY and CDR2 is SVGAGI. The CDR3, as DNA: TGTGCCAGCAGTTACTCGGGGGGTGGCTACACCTTC. Protein: CASSYSGGGYTF.

CDR3 DNA: TGTGCCAGCAGCCCTTGGGGCGGGAGCTACGAGCAGTACTTC. Its translation is CASSPWGGSYEQYF. The rearrangement links TRBV6-2 or TRBV6-3 to TRBJ2-7; 7 positions match TRBD2. In germline, CDR1 is MNHEY, CDR2 SVGEGT. The CDR3 totals 14 residues. Germline trimming cut 6 bases from V and 3 bases from J; bases unmatched to any gene: 8.

This rearrangement joins TRBV20-1 to TRBJ2-5; TRBD2 agrees at 8 bases. This CDR3 has 14 amino acids. Germline V gene data show CDR1 as DFQATT and CDR2 as SNEGSKA (reference sequence). Trimming cost V 4 bases and J 5 bases; bases outside gene matches: 9. CDR3 residues: CSATTGGPSETQYF. The CDR3 nucleotides are TGCAGTGCTACTACGGGGGGGCCGTCCGAGACCCAGTACTTC.